A single sample gave rise to the 20 T cell receptor beta chains below, sequenced in a study of early T cells in non-severe SARS-CoV-2 infection. TCRdb reprocessed the 5' RACE reads with MiXCR, giving one entry per CDR3 protein. This repertoire shows almost 30,000 distinct CDR3 sequences, about 5% found once; its top ten account for 11%. Sequencing was done on a sample of whole blood. The receptors were gathered from an adult who was a healthcare worker with PCR-confirmed SARS-CoV-2 infection or an uninfected control (not recorded which).

The table lists this clonotype with a few counts. The chain couples TRBV10-3 to TRBJ2-3; no clear D gene. The CDR3 sequence is 13 residues long. V lost 7 bases to trimming and J lost 2 bases, with 10 bases between them. Germline CDR1 and CDR2: ENHRY and SYGVKD. For the CDR3, the DNA is TGTGCCATCAATGGCCAACTCACAGATACGCAGTATTTT. Protein sequence: CAINGQLTDTQYF.

Many counts were recorded for this clonotype. This rearrangement joins TRBV19 to TRBJ1-2, with D maybe TRBD1 (5 bases). The CDR3 has 14 residues. The germline V and J ends were trimmed by 0 bases and 2 bases, with 7 bases remaining between them. CDR1 is LNHDA, CDR2 SQIVND, per germline (reference sequence). This CDR3 is CASSIDHRNYGYTF. The DNA for the CDR3 is TGTGCCAGTAGTATAGATCACAGGAACTATGGCTACACCTTC.

This clonotype was detected many times. The V call is TRBV7-2, the J call TRBJ2-3, with D tentatively TRBD1 (6 bases). With 7 bases removed from V and 4 bases from J, the gap between germline ends came to 21 bases. This CDR3 has 16 residues. Germline V CDR1 and CDR2: SGHTA, FQGNSA. In nucleotides, the CDR3 is TGTGCCAGCAAACCATTTACAGGGTGGCAGTCAGATACGCAGTATTTT. Its protein product is CASKPFTGWQSDTQYF.

In its sample, this clonotype was seen a few times. The rearrangement links TRBV28 to TRBJ2-3; the match to TRBD2 covers 8 bases. The CDR3 extends over 15 amino acids. V shed 7 bases, J shed 1 base, and the junction held 7 bases outside the gene matches. CDR1 and CDR2 from the germline V gene are MDHEN and SYDVKM. CDR3 region: CASKTSGLRTDTQYF. In DNA, the CDR3 is TGTGCCAGCAAAACTAGCGGATTGCGCACAGATACGCAGTATTTT.

This clonotype was seen ten or more times. The rearrangement links TRBV2 to TRBJ1-1; the match to TRBD1 covers 8 bases. In germline, CDR1 is SNHLY, CDR2 FYNNEI. The CDR3 spans 13 residues. Unmatched junction bases numbered 6, after V lost 5 bases and J lost 7 bases. The CDR3 sequence: CASSMTGEGEAFF. CDR3 sequence (DNA): TGTGCCAGCAGTATGACAGGGGAGGGTGAAGCTTTCTTT.

This clonotype was seen a handful of times. This chain joins TRBV12-3 or TRBV12-4 and TRBJ1-4; D call uncertain. V was trimmed by 7 bases and J by 0 bases, leaving 12 bases between them. This CDR3 is built from 15 residues. The CDR3 DNA is TGTGCCAGCACCTTGGTCGGGGCAACTAATGAAAAACTGTTTTTT. Translated, it gives CASTLVGATNEKLFF.

Only a few counts were recorded for this clonotype. The chain employs TRBV6-1 and TRBJ2-2, with 11 bases matching TRBD1. The CDR3 is 15 residues long. J was trimmed by 3 bases and V by 5 bases; bases with no gene match: 2. Per germline, CDR1 MNHNS and CDR2 SASEGT. The CDR3 bases are TGTGCCAGCAGTCGGGACAGGGGGTACACCGGGGAGCTGTTTTTT. It is translated as CASSRDRGYTGELFF.

This clonotype was counted a few times. The chain is built from TRBV7-8 and TRBJ1-1; TRBD1 might be the D (6 bases). CDR3 length: 17 amino acids. V shed 1 base and J shed 3 bases, with 18 bases lying between them. The germline V gene encodes CDR1 SGHVS and CDR2 FQNEAQ. The CDR3 region has the DNA TGTGCCAGCAGCTTAGGTGGGGGGCGAGTGGCGGACACTGAAGCTTTCTTT. Amino acids: CASSLGGGRVADTEAFF.

This chain links TRBV29-1 with TRBJ2-7; TRBD1 is a possible D gene (6 bases). Germline-derived CDR1 and CDR2 are SQVTM and ANQGSEA. This CDR3 has 11 residues. Trimming took off 7 bases at V and 1 base at J, with 8 bases between the two ends. The CDR3 coding sequence is TGCAGCGGGGGACAATCCTACGAGCAGTACTTC. Its protein is CSGGQSYEQYF.

This clonotype appeared a few times. The V and J genes are TRBV7-9 and TRBJ1-2; weak D call: TRBD1 (5 bases). CDR3 length: 17 amino acids. Per germline, CDR1 SEHNR and CDR2 FQNEAQ (reference sequence). Deletions cut 1 base from V and 0 bases from J, with 15 bases between. The CDR3 sequence is CASSLGSQGPTNYGYTF. As DNA, the CDR3 is TGTGCCAGCAGCTTAGGAAGCCAGGGACCCACTAACTATGGCTACACCTTC.

The rearrangement links TRBV7-2 to TRBJ2-1; tentative D call: TRBD2 (5 bases). The germline V gene encodes CDR1 SGHTA and CDR2 FQGNSA. There are 18 residues in the CDR3. V was clipped by 0 bases and J by 2 bases, with 17 bases between them. The CDR3 nucleotides are TGTGCCAGCAGCTTAGCTAGCGTCACCTCCCCGCCCTACAATGAGCAGTTCTTC. This translates into CASSLASVTSPPYNEQFF.

This clonotype was seen ten or more times. The rearrangement uses TRBV4-2 and TRBJ2-3; D is uncertain. Germline lookup yields CDR1 LGHNA and CDR2 YNFKEQ. Trimming removed 0 bases at V and 2 bases at J, with 9 bases between. The CDR3 spans 15 residues. CDR3 sequence (DNA): TGTGCCAGCAGCCAAGATCGGCGGATCACAGATACGCAGTATTTT. This codes for CASSQDRRITDTQYF.

This clonotype showed up many times. This chain uses TRBV7-9 with TRBJ1-1; 7 bases are shared with TRBD1. CDR3 length: 16 amino acids. V gave up 8 bases and J gave up 0 bases; unmatched junction bases: 12. Germline loops: CDR1 SEHNR, CDR2 FQNEAQ (reference sequence). CDR3 coding DNA: TGTGCCAGCGATGGACAGGTCCGGGGGGTGAACACTGAAGCTTTCTTT. Residues: CASDGQVRGVNTEAFF. The variable domain in full, completed from reference TRBV7-9 and TRBJ1-1, reads DTGVSQNPRHKITKRGQNVTFRCDPISEHNRLYWYRQTLGQGPEFLTYFQNEAQLEKSRLLSDRFSAERPKGSFSTLEIQRTEQGDSAMYLCASDGQVRGVNTEAFFGQGTRLTVV.

This clonotype was counted a few times. The chain employs TRBV19 and TRBJ2-1; TRBD2 aligns across 7 bases. Germline-derived CDR1 and CDR2 are LNHDA and SQIVND (reference sequence). Trimming removed 3 bases from V and 2 bases from J; junction bases left unmatched: 4. The CDR3 is 15 residues long. CDR3 in amino acids: CASSMIAGAYNEQFF. CDR3 bases: TGTGCCAGTAGTATGATCGCGGGAGCCTACAATGAGCAGTTCTTC.

This clonotype was observed a handful of times. V usage is TRBV30 and J usage is TRBJ2-7; D perhaps matches TRBD2 (5 bases). CDR3 length equals 15 residues. Germline-derived CDR1 and CDR2 are GTSNPN and SVGIG (reference sequence). Trimming removed 4 bases from V and 5 bases from J, with 21 bases in between. This chain's CDR3 is CAWKRQWVEVDEQYF. For the CDR3, the DNA is TGTGCCTGGAAGCGGCAGTGGGTGGAGGTAGACGAGCAGTACTTC.

This clonotype showed up many times. The chain has TRBV30 and TRBJ1-3; D is ambiguous. The CDR3 consists of 12 residues. Deletions cut 4 bases from V and 2 bases from J, with 6 bases between. From germline, CDR1 is GTSNPN and CDR2 SVGIG (reference sequence). CDR3 residues: CAWMNTGNTIYF. The CDR3 bases are TGTGCCTGGATGAACACTGGAAACACCATATATTTT.

This clonotype was counted many times. This chain links TRBV5-1 with TRBJ1-2; D unresolved. CDR1 is SGHRS and CDR2 is YFSETQ in the germline V gene. The CDR3 has 13 amino acids. Trimming removed 2 bases from V and 8 bases from J, with 13 bases in between. Here the CDR3 reads CASSLWREAGYTF. The CDR3 nucleotides are TGCGCCAGCAGCTTATGGCGGGAGGCCGGCTACACCTTC.

The chain combines TRBV20-1 with TRBJ2-7; D could derive from TRBD1 or TRBD2 (5 bases each). CDR3 size: 14 residues. CDR1 is DFQATT, CDR2 SNEGSKA, per germline (reference sequence). V lost 4 bases and J lost 2, with 15 bases in between. This CDR3 reads CSATKRIGAYEQYF. CDR3 DNA sequence: TGCAGTGCTACTAAGCGGATAGGGGCCTACGAGCAGTACTTC.

V and J are TRBV6-2 or TRBV6-3 and TRBJ2-2, with 8 nucleotides matching TRBD1. With 2 bases clipped from V and 4 bases from J, the junction kept 6 bases outside the gene matches. CDR3 length: 16 residues. Germline V gives CDR1 MNHEY, CDR2 SVGEGT. This CDR3 reads CASSYPGTGVTGELFF. CDR3 bases: TGTGCCAGCAGTTACCCCGGGACAGGTGTCACCGGGGAGCTGTTTTTT.

This clonotype was seen ten or more times. The rearrangement uses TRBV29-1 and TRBJ2-2; D is possibly TRBD1 (5 bases). Germline assignment: CDR1 SQVTM and CDR2 ANQGSEA. The V gene lost 2 bases and the J gene lost 1 base, with 14 bases spanning the gap. The CDR3 spans 16 residues. As DNA, the CDR3 is TGCAGCGTTGAACATGGGGCAGGGCAGAACACCGGGGAGCTGTTTTTT. Translating gives CSVEHGAGQNTGELFF.